What follows describes a single T cell receptor beta chain. This specimen includes other DNA sequences encoding the same CDR3. The CDR3 runs 17 residues. Trimming removed 4 bases from V and 0 bases from J, with 13 bases in between. CDR1 is LGHNA, CDR2 YSLEER, per germline. This specimen comes from a study of Ad26.COV2.S vaccination and SARS-CoV-2 variants. Specified treatment: 15 to 20 received Ad26.COV2.S at low or high dose, single or two shots; a few received placebo; per-sample allocation not given. Samples were taken on day 63 after the first vaccine or placebo injection. TCRdb's table, derived via immunoSEQ multiplex PCR, lists solely in-frame clones and lacks some. Here the sample spans 360,000 or so clones, around 90% being singletons.

The specimen was peripheral blood, collected in a trial of Ad26.COV2.S vaccine versus placebo. The rearrangement joins TRBV4-3 to TRBJ1-6; D call uncertain. The TCR comes from a person between 18 and 59 years old who received the Ad26.COV2.S COVID-19 vaccine or a placebo. The CDR3 DNA reads TGCGCCAGCAGCCTCGAAGCGGGGAGCTCCTATAATTCACCCCTCCACTTT. It encodes CASSLEAGSSYNSPLHF.